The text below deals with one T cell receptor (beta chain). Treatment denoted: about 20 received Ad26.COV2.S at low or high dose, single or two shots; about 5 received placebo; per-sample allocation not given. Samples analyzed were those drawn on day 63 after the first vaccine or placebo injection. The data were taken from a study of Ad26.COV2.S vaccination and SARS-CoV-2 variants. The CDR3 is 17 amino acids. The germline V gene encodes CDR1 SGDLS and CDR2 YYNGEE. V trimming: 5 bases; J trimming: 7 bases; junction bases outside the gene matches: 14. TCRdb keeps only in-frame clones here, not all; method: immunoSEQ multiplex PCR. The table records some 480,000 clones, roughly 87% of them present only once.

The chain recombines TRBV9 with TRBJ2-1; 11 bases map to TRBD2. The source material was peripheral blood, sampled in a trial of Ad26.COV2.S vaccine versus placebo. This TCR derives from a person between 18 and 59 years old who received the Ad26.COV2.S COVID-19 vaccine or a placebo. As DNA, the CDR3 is TGTGCCAGCAGTCACCCAATAGCGGGAGGGCCGGGGAATGAGCAGTTCTTC. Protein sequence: CASSHPIAGGPGNEQFF. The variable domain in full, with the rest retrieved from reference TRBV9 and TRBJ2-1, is DSGVTQTPKHLITATGQRVTLRCSPRSGDLSVYWYQQSLDQGLQFLIQYYNGEERAKGNILERFSAQQFPDLHSELNLSSLELGDSALYFCASSHPIAGGPGNEQFFGPGTRLTVL.